Listed below are T cell receptor beta chains from one sample, sequenced in a study of blood T cells in healthy people across ages. TCRdb reprocessed the 5' RACE reads via MiXCR and lists one record per CDR3 protein. The sample contains hundreds of thousands of distinct CDR3 sequences, around 49% of which appear only once. Sequencing input: blood. The receptor source for this set is a man aged 25 to 40 in good health. The CDR3 runs from the conserved cysteine through the conserved F or W. A D gene is named only where the DNA matches it firmly. Where a row states a size, it is once, few, many or the class of an expanded clone; other rows omit it.

v_gene	j_gene	abundance	d_gene	CDR3nt	CDR3aa
TRBV28	TRBJ2-1	-	-	TGTGCCAGCAGTCCAGGGACGGGCGGTACAAAGACCCAGTTCTTC	CASSPGTGGTKTQFF
TRBV7-2	TRBJ1-2	few	-	TGTGCCAGCAGGCGGGACATCACCCGGGTTAACTATGGCTACACCTTC	CASRRDITRVNYGYTF
TRBV2	TRBJ2-1	few	-	TGTGCCAGCAGGAGGGACAATGAGCAGTTCTTC	CASRRDNEQFF
TRBV27	TRBJ2-5	once	TRBD2	TGTGCCAGCAGTTATAGCGGGGGGGCTGCAGTGTACTTC	CASSYSGGAAVYF
TRBV3-1	TRBJ1-5	many	-	TGTGCCAGCAGCCTCTGGACAGATCAGCCCCAGCATTTT	CASSLWTDQPQHF
TRBV2	TRBJ1-2	-	-	TGTGCCAGCAGGGGGCGGGAGGCGAGTGGCTACACCTTC	CASRGREASGYTF
TRBV28	TRBJ2-2	-	-	TGTGCCAGCAGTCCACCTCTCGGTACCTCGGCGACCGGGGAGCTGTTTTTT	CASSPPLGTSATGELFF
TRBV12-3/TRBV12-4	TRBJ2-3	many	-	TGTGCCAGCAGTTTACAGCCGGATACGCAGTATTTT	CASSLQPDTQYF
TRBV7-2	TRBJ1-6	-	TRBD1	TGTGCCAGCAGCCCGCAGACAGGGCATTCACCCCTCCACTTT	CASSPQTGHSPLHF
TRBV12-3/TRBV12-4	TRBJ2-3	-	TRBD2	TGTGCCAGCAGTTTGAGAAGGACTAGCGGGGGGAGCGCAGATACGCAGTATTTT	CASSLRRTSGGSADTQYF
TRBV6-5	TRBJ1-1	-	-	TGTGCCAGCAGTTCGCAGGACAGTGGCCAGGCTGAAGCTTTCTTT	CASSSQDSGQAEAFF
TRBV7-2	TRBJ1-2	many	-	TGTGCCAGCAGCGCGAACTATGGCTACACCTTC	CASSANYGYTF
TRBV28	TRBJ2-1	few	-	TGTGCCAGCAGTTTATATGGCGGAGGCTACAATGAGCAGTTCTTC	CASSLYGGGYNEQFF
TRBV7-2	TRBJ2-7	-	-	TGTGCCAGCAGCCCCATCACAGGAGAAACCTACGAGCAGTACTTC	CASSPITGETYEQYF
TRBV25-1	TRBJ2-7	-	TRBD1	TGTGCCAGCAGTGAATACGGGACAGGGTCCTACGAGCAGTACTTC	CASSEYGTGSYEQYF
TRBV28	TRBJ1-2	-	-	TGTGCCATCGCAGCCCCAGGGAAGGGAAACTATGGCTACACCTTC	CAIAAPGKGNYGYTF
TRBV4-1	TRBJ2-4	once	-	TGCGCCAGCAGCCCTCTTGTCTTAGCCAAAAACATTCAGTACTTC	CASSPLVLAKNIQYF
TRBV6-5	TRBJ2-6	few	-	TGTGCCAGCAGTTATAGGGGGACGATGGATTCTGGGGCCAACGTCCTGACTTTC	CASSYRGTMDSGANVLTF
TRBV27	TRBJ1-5	-	-	TGTGCCAGCGGGTGGACAGCTTATAGCAATCAGCCCCAGCATTTT	CASGWTAYSNQPQHF
TRBV7-2	TRBJ1-2	few	-	TGTGCCAGCAGCCCGGACCTGGCTTATGGCTACACCTTC	CASSPDLAYGYTF
TRBV6-2/TRBV6-3	TRBJ2-3	few	-	TGTGCCAGCAGGAGGGCTGCGGGAGATACGCAGTATTTT	CASRRAAGDTQYF
TRBV20-1	TRBJ1-5	-	-	TGCAGTGCTAGAGATGGGCAGGGGTTCGGTCAGCCCCAGCATTTT	CSARDGQGFGQPQHF
TRBV6-2/TRBV6-3	TRBJ1-2	-	TRBD1	TGTGCCAGCAGTCCATTGGCAGGGGGCGATGGCTACACCTTC	CASSPLAGGDGYTF
TRBV29-1	TRBJ2-7	-	-	TGCAGCGTTGAAGGGCAGATTGGGTACGAGCAGTACTTC	CSVEGQIGYEQYF
TRBV27	TRBJ2-7	few	TRBD2	TGTGCCAGCAGTTCTACTCAGCGGGGGTTCGGCGAGCAGTACTTC	CASSSTQRGFGEQYF
TRBV29-1	TRBJ2-2	-	-	TGCAGCGTTCACGGGGGACCGAACACCGGGGAGCTGTTTTTT	CSVHGGPNTGELFF
TRBV6-5	TRBJ2-7	-	-	TGTGCCAGCAGTTACTCGACTGCTGACTCCTACGAGCAGTACTTC	CASSYSTADSYEQYF
TRBV27	TRBJ2-2	many	-	TGTGCCAGCAGTTTAGGGGGTACCGGGGAGCTGTTTTTT	CASSLGGTGELFF
TRBV20-1	TRBJ1-5	-	-	TGCAGTGCTAAAAGTGAAAGCAATCAGCCCCAGCATTTT	CSAKSESNQPQHF
TRBV10-3	TRBJ2-3	few	-	TGTGCCATCAGTGAGGGGTCGTTCACAGATACGCAGTATTTT	CAISEGSFTDTQYF
TRBV24-1	TRBJ2-2	few	-	TGTGCCACCAGTGATTTGAACAGGGTAGCCGGGGAGCTGTTTTTT	CATSDLNRVAGELFF
TRBV20-1	TRBJ2-1	-	TRBD2	TGCAGTGCTAGAACTCCGGGACTAGCGGGGGGGAACTCCTACAATGAGCAGTTCTTC	CSARTPGLAGGNSYNEQFF
TRBV7-9	TRBJ2-7	-	-	TGTGCCAGCAGCCTAGACGGGGGGCTCCCCTACGAGCAGTACTTC	CASSLDGGLPYEQYF
TRBV29-1	TRBJ2-3	-	-	TGCAGCGTTGGTTATCGGGGGCGCACAGATACGCAGTATTTT	CSVGYRGRTDTQYF
TRBV7-2	TRBJ2-1	-	-	TGTGCCAGCAGCTCTCGACACGGAGGAGAGCAGTTCTTC	CASSSRHGGEQFF
TRBV13	TRBJ2-1	-	TRBD2	TGTGCCAGCAGCTCCCAACCCGGACCCCCGGGGGGTCATGAGCAGTTCTTC	CASSSQPGPPGGHEQFF
TRBV7-8	TRBJ1-5	-	-	TGTGCCAGCAGCCCTGCCCTCCTGGGCTATCAGCCCCAGCATTTT	CASSPALLGYQPQHF
TRBV20-1	TRBJ2-7	-	TRBD1	TGCAGTGCTAGACACGACCTGAGGACAGGGGGTTCTTTGTACGAGCAGTACTTC	CSARHDLRTGGSLYEQYF
TRBV9	TRBJ2-1	-	TRBD2	TGTGCCAGCAGCCGACTAACTAGCGGGGCCCACAATGAGCAGTTCTTC	CASSRLTSGAHNEQFF
TRBV6-5	TRBJ1-6	-	-	TGTGTCAGCAGTCAAAGACCGATCTCACCCCTCCACTTT	CVSSQRPISPLHF
TRBV20-1	TRBJ2-7	-	-	TGCAGTGCACGGACAGCGCCCTCCTACGAGCAGTACTTC	CSARTAPSYEQYF
TRBV4-1	TRBJ1-2	-	-	TGCGCCCGCAGCCAAGAGATGGGGACCCGGGGCTACACCTTC	CARSQEMGTRGYTF
TRBV13	TRBJ1-1	-	TRBD1	TGTGCCAGCAGCCCACAGGGGACCACTGAAGCTTTCTTT	CASSPQGTTEAFF
TRBV7-2	TRBJ2-5	few	TRBD2	TGTGCCAGCAGCTTATGGGCTAGCGGAGAGACCCAGTACTTC	CASSLWASGETQYF
TRBV30	TRBJ1-4	-	-	TGTGCCTGGAGTGTATCTTGGGGAGAAAAACTGTTTTTT	CAWSVSWGEKLFF
TRBV20-1	TRBJ1-1	-	-	TGCAGTGCTAGTAGCCGGGCGTCTGAAGCTTTCTTT	CSASSRASEAFF
TRBV20-1	TRBJ2-3	once	-	TGCAGTGCTGCGAGCGGTACTAGCACAGATACGCAGTATTTT	CSAASGTSTDTQYF
TRBV5-1	TRBJ2-1	-	TRBD2	TGCGCCAGCAGCGCAATAGCGGGGGGCGTCAATGAGCAGTTCTTC	CASSAIAGGVNEQFF
TRBV7-9	TRBJ1-2	-	-	TGTGCCAGCAGCTTAGAAACTGCCGAGCTCTATGGCTACACCTTC	CASSLETAELYGYTF
TRBV6-6	TRBJ2-4	few	-	TGTGCCAGCAGGGACTTAAAAAACATTCAGTACTTC	CASRDLKNIQYF